Shown below are 4 T cell receptor beta chains from a single sample sequenced in a study of metastatic and nonmetastatic thyroid tumors. Prior to thyroid surgery, none of the patients had received any treatment. Using MiXCR, TCRdb re-called clones from the PCR reads. This table has approximately 41,000 clones, 28% appearing once. The sequenced sample was blood. These receptors originate from a male donor with papillary thyroid cancer or a benign thyroid nodule (not recorded which). Some clones in this sample may be carry-over from other donors' samples.

This clone is labeled medium-sized. The chain combines TRBV11-2 with TRBJ1-3; D is ambiguous. This CDR3 has 14 amino acids. Looked up from germline, CDR1 is SGHAT and CDR2 is FQNNGV. V was trimmed by 5 bases and J by 0 bases, leaving 8 bases between them. The CDR3 loop reads CASSPQYSGNTIYF. CDR3 coding DNA: TGTGCCAGCAGCCCTCAGTACTCTGGAAACACCATATATTTT.

This clone occurred a few times. The chain is built from TRBV5-4 and TRBJ2-5, with a tentative D call TRBD1 (5 bases). This CDR3 is built from 13 residues. Deletions cut 4 bases from V and 2 bases from J, with 9 bases between. Germline assignment: CDR1 SGHNT and CDR2 YYREEE (reference sequence). CDR3 in amino acids: CASSTDSQETQYF. Written as DNA, the CDR3 is TGTGCCAGCAGCACAGACAGTCAAGAGACCCAGTACTTC.

Only a few counts were recorded for this clone. The junction does not match germline at one end; this may be a read error. The genes are TRBV30 and TRBJ1-3; unclear D gene. Germline CDR1 and CDR2: GTSNPN and SVGIG (reference sequence). This CDR3 region has 15 residues. The CDR3 DNA follows: TGTGCCTGGAGAAAAGGCCTCTACACTGGATACACCATATATTTT. This gives the protein CAWRKGLYTGYTIYF.

This clone was observed many times. V usage is TRBV6-4 and J usage is TRBJ2-2; the D is unclear. CDR3 length: 13 residues. The germline V gene has CDR1 MRHNA and CDR2 SNTAGT. The ends were cut back, 3 bases at V and 0 bases at J, with 2 bases in the middle. The CDR3 is CASSEANTGELFF. The CDR3, as DNA: TGTGCCAGCAGTGAAGCGAACACCGGGGAGCTGTTTTTT.